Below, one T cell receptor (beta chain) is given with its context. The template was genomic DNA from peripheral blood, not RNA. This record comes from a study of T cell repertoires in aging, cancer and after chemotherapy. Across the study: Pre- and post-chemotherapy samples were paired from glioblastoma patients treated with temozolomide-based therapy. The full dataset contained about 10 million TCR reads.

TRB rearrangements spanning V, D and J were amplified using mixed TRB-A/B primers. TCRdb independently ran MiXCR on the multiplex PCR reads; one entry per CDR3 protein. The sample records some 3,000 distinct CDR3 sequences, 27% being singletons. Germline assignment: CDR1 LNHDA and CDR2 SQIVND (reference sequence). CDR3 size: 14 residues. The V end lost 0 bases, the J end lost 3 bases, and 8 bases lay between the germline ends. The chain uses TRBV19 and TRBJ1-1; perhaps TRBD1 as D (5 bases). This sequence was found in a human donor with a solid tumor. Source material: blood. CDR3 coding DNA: TGTGCCAGTAGTATAGACTACAGGTACACTGAAGCTTTCTTT. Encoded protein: CASSIDYRYTEAFF.